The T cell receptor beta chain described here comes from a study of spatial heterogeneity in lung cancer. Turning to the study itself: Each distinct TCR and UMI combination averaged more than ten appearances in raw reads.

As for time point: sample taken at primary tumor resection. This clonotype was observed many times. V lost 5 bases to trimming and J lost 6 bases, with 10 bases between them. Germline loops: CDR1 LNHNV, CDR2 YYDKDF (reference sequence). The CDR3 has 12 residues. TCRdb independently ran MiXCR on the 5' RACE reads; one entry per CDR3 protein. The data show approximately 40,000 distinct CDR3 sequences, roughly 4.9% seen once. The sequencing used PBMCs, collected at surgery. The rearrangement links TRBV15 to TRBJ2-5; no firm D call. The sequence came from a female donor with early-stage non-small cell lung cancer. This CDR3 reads CATSDGSQTQYF. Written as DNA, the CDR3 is TGTGCCACCAGCGATGGTAGCCAGACCCAGTACTTC.